Each of the 8 T cell receptor beta chains below was sequenced from the same sample in a study of cytomegalovirus exposure and HLA in healthy donors. Only in-frame clones appear in the TCRdb table, and some are missing; sequencing was by immunoSEQ multiplex PCR. The profile shows 150,000 to 180,000 clones, roughly 90% of them singletons. Sequenced input: PBMCs. These receptors were obtained from a man aged 18 to 29 in good health and CMV-seropositive.

The CDR3 region has the DNA TGTGCCAGCAGCTCGACAGGGGAGAACACTGAAGCTTTCTTT. This encodes CASSSTGENTEAFF. J is TRBJ1-1 and V is TRBV7-9; 8 bases line up with TRBD1. V gave up 4 bases and J gave up 1 base; unmatched junction bases: 2. From germline, CDR1 is SEHNR and CDR2 FQNEAQ (reference sequence). The CDR3 contains 14 residues.

V gene TRBV6-1 combines with J gene TRBJ2-7, with 9 bases that match TRBD1. V trimming: 0 bases; J trimming: 4 bases; junction bases outside the gene matches: 7. Per the germline V gene, CDR1 is MNHNS and CDR2 is SASEGT. The CDR3 runs to 16 residues. CDR3 DNA sequence: TGTGCCAGCAGTGAAGCGGTACCGGGACAGGGATACGAGCAGTACTTC. This sequence encodes CASSEAVPGQGYEQYF.

The chain uses TRBV6-5 and TRBJ1-2; 8 bases are a match to TRBD1. The J segment lost 4 bases and the V segment lost 3 bases, leaving 7 bases of the junction unmatched. Germline CDR1 is MNHEY and CDR2 is SVGAGI. The CDR3 is 15 residues long. DNA of the CDR3: TGTGCCAGCAGTTATACAGGGGGTTTGGGCTATGGCTACACCTTC. Its protein is CASSYTGGLGYGYTF.

V usage is TRBV27 and J usage is TRBJ2-2; 12 bases align to TRBD2. CDR3 length equals 18 residues. J lost 5 bases, V lost 7 bases, and 14 bases had no gene match. CDR1 and CDR2 (germline): MNHEY, SMNVEV (reference sequence). DNA of the CDR3: TGTGCCAGCACCTACACAAAGACTAGCGGGAGACGGACCGGGGAGCTGTTTTTT. Translated, it gives CASTYTKTSGRRTGELFF.

J is TRBJ2-2 and V is TRBV4-3; no definite D call. V was trimmed by 4 bases and J by 8 bases, leaving 8 bases between them. CDR3 length: 12 residues. Germline loops: CDR1 LGHNA, CDR2 YSLEER. The CDR3 sequence: CASSPGPGELFF. DNA for the CDR3: TGCGCCAGCAGCCCTGGGCCTGGGGAGCTGTTTTTT.

In DNA, the CDR3 is TGTGCCAGCAGCTTAGTTGGTCAGGGTGGTGCAGATACGCAGTATTTT. The encoded protein is CASSLVGQGGADTQYF. The chain links TRBV7-9 to TRBJ2-3, with a possible D match to TRBD1 (5 bases). Trimming left V 1 base short and J 4 bases short, with 15 bases between. The CDR3 runs 16 residues. Germline V CDR1 and CDR2: SEHNR, FQNEAQ (reference sequence).

V gene TRBV5-1 combines with J gene TRBJ2-1; weak D call: TRBD2 (6 bases). This CDR3 spans 16 amino acids. Trimming removed 4 bases at V and 7 bases at J, with 21 bases between. Germline-derived CDR1 and CDR2 are SGHRS and YFSETQ. Written as DNA, the CDR3 is TGCGCCAGCAGCCCAGTCGGGGGATTAAGAGGGAATGAGCAGTTCTTC. Translated: CASSPVGGLRGNEQFF. Full variable domain (outside the CDR3, taken from reference TRBV5-1 and TRBJ2-1): KAGVTQTPRYLIKTRGQQVTLSCSPISGHRSVSWYQQTPGQGLQFLFEYFSETQRNKGNFPGRFSGRQFSNSRSEMNVSTLELGDSALYLCASSPVGGLRGNEQFFGPGTRLTVL.

The rearrangement uses TRBV5-5 and TRBJ2-3; TRBD1 agrees at 8 bases. Trimming took 3 bases from V and 2 from J; bases not matched to a gene: 14. The CDR3 has 18 residues. Germline CDR1 reads SGHKS; CDR2 reads YYEKEE (reference sequence). The CDR3 bases are TGTGCCAGCAGCTACACAGAAATAAGACAGGGGTACACAGATACGCAGTATTTT. It yields the protein CASSYTEIRQGYTDTQYF. Supplemented by reference TRBV5-5 and TRBJ2-3, the full variable domain reads DAGVTQSPTHLIKTRGQQVTLRCSPISGHKSVSWYQQVLGQGPQFIFQYYEKEERGRGNFPDRFSARQFPNYSSELNVNALLLGDSALYLCASSYTEIRQGYTDTQYFGPGTRLTVL.